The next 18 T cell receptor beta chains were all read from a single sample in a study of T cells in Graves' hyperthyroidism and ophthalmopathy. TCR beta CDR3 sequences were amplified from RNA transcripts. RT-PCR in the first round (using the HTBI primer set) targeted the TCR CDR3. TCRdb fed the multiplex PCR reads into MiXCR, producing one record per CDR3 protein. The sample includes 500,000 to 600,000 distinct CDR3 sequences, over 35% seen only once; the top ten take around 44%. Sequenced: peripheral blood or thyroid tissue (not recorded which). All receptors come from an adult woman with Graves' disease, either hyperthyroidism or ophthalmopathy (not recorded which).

CDR3: CASSLDRHSSYEQYF. In nucleotides, the CDR3 is TGTGCCAGCAGCTTAGATCGGCACTCCTCCTACGAGCAGTACTTC. The V gene is TRBV7-2, the J gene TRBJ2-7; D is undetermined. V lost 1 base, J lost 0 bases, and 10 bases lay in between. The CDR3 has 15 amino acids. Germline CDR1 SGHTA, CDR2 FQGNSA.

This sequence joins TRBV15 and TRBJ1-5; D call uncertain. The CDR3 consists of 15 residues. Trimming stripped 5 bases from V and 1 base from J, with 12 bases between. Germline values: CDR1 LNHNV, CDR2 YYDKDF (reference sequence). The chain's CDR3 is CATSPMAGSNQPQHF. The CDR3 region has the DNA TGTGCCACCAGCCCGATGGCTGGGAGCAATCAGCCCCAGCATTTT.

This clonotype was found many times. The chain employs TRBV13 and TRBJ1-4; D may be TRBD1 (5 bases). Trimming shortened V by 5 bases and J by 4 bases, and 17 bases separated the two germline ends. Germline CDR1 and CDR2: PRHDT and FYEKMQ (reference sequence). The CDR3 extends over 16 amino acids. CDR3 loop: CASSPTPGRNNEKLFF. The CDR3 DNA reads TGTGCCAGCAGCCCAACCCCGGGACGAAATAATGAAAAACTGTTTTTT. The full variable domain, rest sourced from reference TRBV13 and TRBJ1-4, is AAGVIQSPRHLIKEKRETATLKCYPIPRHDTVYWYQQGPGQDPQFLISFYEKMQSDKGSIPDRFSAQQFSDYHSELNMSSLELGDSALYFCASSPTPGRNNEKLFFGSGTQLSVL.

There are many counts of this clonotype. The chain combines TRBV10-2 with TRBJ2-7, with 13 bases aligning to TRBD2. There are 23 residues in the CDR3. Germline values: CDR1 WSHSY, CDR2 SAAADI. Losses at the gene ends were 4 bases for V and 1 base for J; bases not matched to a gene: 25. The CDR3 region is CASSAQVGGRTSGSYNPSYEQYF. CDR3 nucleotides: TGCGCCAGCAGTGCCCAAGTCGGGGGACGGACTAGCGGGAGTTACAACCCTTCCTACGAGCAGTACTTC.

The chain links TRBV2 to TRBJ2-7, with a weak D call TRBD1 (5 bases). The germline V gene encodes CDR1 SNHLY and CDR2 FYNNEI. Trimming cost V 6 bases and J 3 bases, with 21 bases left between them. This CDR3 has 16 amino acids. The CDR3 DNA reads TGTGCCAGCAGCTCTTTGCGTCAAGGACAAAGCTACGAGCAGTACTTC. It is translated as CASSSLRQGQSYEQYF.

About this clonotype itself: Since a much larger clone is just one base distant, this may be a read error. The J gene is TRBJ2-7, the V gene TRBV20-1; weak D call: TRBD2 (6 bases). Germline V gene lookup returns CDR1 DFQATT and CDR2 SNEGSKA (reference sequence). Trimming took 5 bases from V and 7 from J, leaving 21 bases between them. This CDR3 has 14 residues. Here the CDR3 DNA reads TGCAGTGCTGGTAGGGCTAGCGCCCCTTGGGAGCAGTACTTC. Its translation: CSAGRASAPWEQYF.

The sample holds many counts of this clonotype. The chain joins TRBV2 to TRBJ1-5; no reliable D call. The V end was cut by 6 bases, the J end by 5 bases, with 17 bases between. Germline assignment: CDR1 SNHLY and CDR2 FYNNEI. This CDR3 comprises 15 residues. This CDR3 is CASSLHSSSDQPQHF. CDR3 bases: TGTGCCAGCAGCCTTCATAGTTCATCAGATCAGCCCCAGCATTTT.

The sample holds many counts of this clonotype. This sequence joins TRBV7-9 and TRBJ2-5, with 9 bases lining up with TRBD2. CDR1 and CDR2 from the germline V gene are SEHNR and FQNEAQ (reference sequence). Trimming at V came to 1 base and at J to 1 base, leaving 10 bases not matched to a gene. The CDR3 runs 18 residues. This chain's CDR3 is CASSLGSWREGLQETQYF. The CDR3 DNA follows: TGTGCCAGCAGCTTAGGAAGTTGGCGGGAGGGCCTCCAAGAGACCCAGTACTTC.

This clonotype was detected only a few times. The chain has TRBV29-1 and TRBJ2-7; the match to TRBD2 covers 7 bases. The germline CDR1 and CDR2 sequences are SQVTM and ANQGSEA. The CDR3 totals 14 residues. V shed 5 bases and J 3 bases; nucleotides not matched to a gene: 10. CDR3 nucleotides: TGCAGCGTTCGACCTAGCGGAGCCTACTACGAGCAGTACTTC. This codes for CSVRPSGAYYEQYF.

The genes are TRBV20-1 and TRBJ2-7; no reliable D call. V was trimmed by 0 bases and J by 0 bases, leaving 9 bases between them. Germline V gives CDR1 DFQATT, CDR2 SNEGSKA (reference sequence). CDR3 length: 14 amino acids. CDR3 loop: CSARDRTSSYEQYF. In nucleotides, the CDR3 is TGCAGTGCTAGAGATCGTACCTCCTCCTACGAGCAGTACTTC.

Here the CDR3 DNA reads TGTGCCAGTAGTAGGCTTAGCGGGAGGGCCCAGGAGACCCAGTACTTC. The encoded protein is CASSRLSGRAQETQYF. The chain joins TRBV19 to TRBJ2-5; 11 nucleotides agree with TRBD2. The germline V gene encodes CDR1 LNHDA and CDR2 SQIVND (reference sequence). V lost 4 bases and J lost 5; bases outside the gene matches: 9. CDR3 length: 16 residues.

CDR3 DNA: TGCGCCAGCAGCTTGGCAACCCGGGGGGGCACTGAAGCTTTCTTT. It translates to CASSLATRGGTEAFF. This chain connects TRBV5-1 to TRBJ1-1; TRBD1 might be the D (5 bases). CDR1 and CDR2 (germline): SGHRS, YFSETQ. This CDR3 region has 15 residues. The germline V and J ends were trimmed by 0 bases and 4 bases, with 13 bases remaining between them.

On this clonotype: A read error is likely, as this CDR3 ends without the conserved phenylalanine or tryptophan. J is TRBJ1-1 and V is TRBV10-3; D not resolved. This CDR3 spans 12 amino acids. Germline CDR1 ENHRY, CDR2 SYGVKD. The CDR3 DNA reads TGCGCCATCAGTGCTCGGTCCACTGAAGCTTTCTCT. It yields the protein CAISARSTEAFS.

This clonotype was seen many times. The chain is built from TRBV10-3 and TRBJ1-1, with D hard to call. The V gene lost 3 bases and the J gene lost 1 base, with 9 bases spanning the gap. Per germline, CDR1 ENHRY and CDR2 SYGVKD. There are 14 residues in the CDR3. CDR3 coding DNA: TGTGCCATCAGTGATATTTGGGGGAACACTGAAGCTTTCTTT. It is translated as CAISDIWGNTEAFF.

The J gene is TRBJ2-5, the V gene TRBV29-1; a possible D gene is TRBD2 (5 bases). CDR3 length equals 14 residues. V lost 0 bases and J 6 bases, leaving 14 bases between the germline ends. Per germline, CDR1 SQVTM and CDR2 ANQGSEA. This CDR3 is CSVEDGGPGKTQYF. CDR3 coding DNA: TGCAGCGTTGAAGATGGTGGTCCGGGAAAGACCCAGTACTTC.

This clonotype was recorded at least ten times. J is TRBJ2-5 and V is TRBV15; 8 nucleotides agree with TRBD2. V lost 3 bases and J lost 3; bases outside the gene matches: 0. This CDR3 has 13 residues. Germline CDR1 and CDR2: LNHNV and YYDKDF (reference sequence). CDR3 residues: CATSRGLEETQYF. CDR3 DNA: TGTGCCACCAGCAGGGGACTAGAAGAGACCCAGTACTTC.

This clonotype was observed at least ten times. CDR3 sequence reads: CASSPRRGQSPLHF. The CDR3 DNA sequence: TGTGCCAGCAGTCCCCGTCGAGGCCAATCACCCCTCCACTTT. The rearrangement joins TRBV27 to TRBJ1-6; D gene unclear. V was trimmed by 5 bases and J by 10 bases, leaving 15 bases between them. CDR1 is MNHEY and CDR2 is SMNVEV in the germline V gene (reference sequence). The CDR3 has 14 residues.

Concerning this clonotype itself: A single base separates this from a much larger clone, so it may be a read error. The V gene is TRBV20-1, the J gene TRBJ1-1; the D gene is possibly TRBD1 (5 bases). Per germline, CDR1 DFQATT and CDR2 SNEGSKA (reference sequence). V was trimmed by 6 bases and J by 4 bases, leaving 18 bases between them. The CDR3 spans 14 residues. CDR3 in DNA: TGCAGTGCCCCGGAGGGGCTCGGTCTCACTGAAGCTTTCTTT. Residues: CSAPEGLGLTEAFF.